This is a list of T cell receptor beta chains from one sample in a study of blood T cell repertoires in COVID-19. Sequencing was performed with immunoSEQ multiplex PCR; in TCRdb, only in-frame clones are kept and a portion is missing. The top ten clones hold 18% of a sample with 150,000 to 200,000 clones, about 84% of them seen once. The source material was peripheral blood. These receptors were taken from a person aged 70 to 85 with COVID-19, enrolled during active disease. CDR3s leave out the opening cysteine and the closing phenylalanine or tryptophan. Some rows have no size entry. The others give once, few or many, or a class for an expanded clone.

clone_size	j_call	v_call	cdr3_aa
once	TRBJ1-1	TRBV19	ASSIDYRNTEAF
.	TRBJ1-5	TRBV7-9	ASSFLGQGEVQPQH
.	TRBJ1-6	TRBV12-5	ASADGARLPLH
.	TRBJ2-1	TRBV3-1/TRBV3-2	ASSQDLRGAYNEQF
.	TRBJ1-2	TRBV18	ASSPPNFHPRLGGGYT
.	TRBJ2-6	TRBV5-1	ASSLNKQVSGANVLT
.	TRBJ2-2	TRBV29-1	SVEIRGANTGELF
.	TRBJ1-1	TRBV28	ASIPTRGNTEAF
medium-sized	TRBJ2-7	TRBV6-5	ASKLAGGQREQY
.	TRBJ2-7	TRBV19	ASSINTGLTYEQY
.	TRBJ2-5	TRBV5-1	ASSLAGVGQETQY